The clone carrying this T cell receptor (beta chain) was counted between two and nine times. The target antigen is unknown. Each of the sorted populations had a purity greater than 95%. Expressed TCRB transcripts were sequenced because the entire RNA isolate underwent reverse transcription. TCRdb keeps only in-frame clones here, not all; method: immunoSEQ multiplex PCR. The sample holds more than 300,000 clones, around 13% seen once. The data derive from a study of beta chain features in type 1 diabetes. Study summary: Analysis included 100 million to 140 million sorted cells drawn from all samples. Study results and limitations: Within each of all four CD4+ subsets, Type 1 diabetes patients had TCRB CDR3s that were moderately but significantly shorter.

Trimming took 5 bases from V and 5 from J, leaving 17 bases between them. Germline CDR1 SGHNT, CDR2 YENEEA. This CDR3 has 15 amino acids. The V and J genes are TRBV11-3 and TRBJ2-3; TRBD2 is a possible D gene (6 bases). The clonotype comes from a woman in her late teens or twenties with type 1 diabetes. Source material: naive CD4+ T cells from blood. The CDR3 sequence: CASSPSRFGGDTQYF. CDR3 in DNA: TGTGCCAGCAGCCCGTCTAGGTTCGGGGGAGATACGCAGTATTTT.